The clone carrying this TCR beta chain was seen a single time. Germline values: CDR1 GTSNPN, CDR2 SVGIG (reference sequence). Trimming removed 0 bases from V and 0 bases from J, with 8 bases in between. This CDR3 comprises 14 residues. Data came from immunoSEQ multiplex PCR; TCRdb stores just in-frame clones and leaves some out. The sample holds roughly 300,000 clones; roughly 84% are singletons and the top ten take 15% to 20%. The sample belongs to a study of shared clonotypes between healthy human individuals. Study as a whole: Two female and a few male donors aged 18 to 49 were enrolled.

This chain links TRBV30 with TRBJ1-2; D is unresolved. This TCR was recovered from a man younger than 35 in good health. Sequenced material: memory CD8+ T cells sorted from blood. Specified subset: CD45RO+ cells pooled with CCR7-negative TemRA cells. CDR3: CAWSVQGTNYGYTF. DNA for the CDR3: TGTGCCTGGAGTGTACAAGGGACTAACTATGGCTACACCTTC.